Presented here are 28 T cell receptor beta chains from one specimen sequenced in a study of cytomegalovirus exposure and HLA in healthy donors. The PCR made use of 60 Vbeta and 13 Jbeta primers. Profiled with immunoSEQ multiplex PCR; TCRdb holds only in-frame clones, not every one. The sample has some 110,000 clones, 76% seen once. Source material: PBMCs. These receptors were collected from a man aged 35-49 years in good health and CMV-seropositive.

The V and J genes are TRBV5-1 and TRBJ1-1; TRBD1 agrees at 9 bases. V lost 1 base, J lost 8 bases, and 6 bases stayed unmatched. The CDR3 runs 14 residues. Germline CDR1 is SGHRS and CDR2 is YFSETQ. The CDR3 loop is CASSLQQGAWEAFF. For the CDR3, the DNA is TGCGCCAGCAGCTTGCAACAGGGGGCTTGGGAAGCTTTCTTT.

A few counts support this clone. V gene TRBV2 combines with J gene TRBJ1-6; the match to TRBD1 covers 8 bases. This CDR3 contains 12 residues. J lost 5 bases, V lost 10 bases, and 1 base had no gene match. Germline lookup yields CDR1 SNHLY and CDR2 FYNNEI. The CDR3 spells CATGGNNSPLHF. The CDR3 DNA is TGTGCCACAGGGGGCAATAATTCACCCCTCCACTTT. Filled out from reference TRBV2 and TRBJ1-6, the complete variable domain reads EPEVTQTPSHQVTQMGQEVILRCVPISNHLYFYWYRQILGQKVEFLVSFYNNEISEKSEIFDDQFSVERPDGSNFTLKIRSTKLEDSAMYFCATGGNNSPLHFGNGTRLTVT.

J is TRBJ2-7 and V is TRBV5-7; D ambiguous. TRBV5-7 is designated an ORF whose function remains uncertain. Trimming took off 0 bases at V and 2 bases at J, with 6 bases between the two ends. The CDR3 covers 13 residues. CDR3 protein: CASSLAGTYEQYF. CDR3 sequence (DNA): TGTGCCAGCAGCTTGGCGGGTACCTACGAGCAGTACTTC.

This sequence joins TRBV27 and TRBJ2-7; TRBD1 matches at 7 bases. This CDR3 is built from 13 residues. The germline V gene encodes CDR1 MNHEY and CDR2 SMNVEV (reference sequence). Losses at the gene ends were 3 bases for V and 4 bases for J; bases not matched to a gene: 3. In DNA form, the CDR3 reads TGTGCCAGCAGTTTCGGGACAGATTACGAGCAGTACTTC. It specifies CASSFGTDYEQYF.

The chain joins TRBV19 to TRBJ2-3; TRBD2 aligns across 11 bases. The CDR3 is made up of 14 amino acids. Trimming cost V 7 bases and J 2 bases; bases outside gene matches: 2. Germline values: CDR1 LNHDA, CDR2 SQIVND (reference sequence). The CDR3 loop reads CASKTSGITDTQYF. The DNA of the CDR3 is TGTGCCAGTAAGACTAGCGGGATCACAGATACGCAGTATTTT. The variable domain in full, completed from reference TRBV19 and TRBJ2-3, reads DGGITQSPKYLFRKEGQNVTLSCEQNLNHDAMYWYRQDPGQGLRLIYYSQIVNDFQKGDIAEGYSVSREKKESFPLTVTSAQKNPTAFYLCASKTSGITDTQYFGPGTRLTVL.

V usage is TRBV2 and J usage is TRBJ1-5; no clear D gene. Trimming pared 1 base from V and 1 base from J, leaving 8 bases between. CDR1 is SNHLY, CDR2 FYNNEI, per germline. CDR3 size: 15 residues. The CDR3 DNA reads TGTGCCAGCAGTGAAGGGCGGTTCAGCAATCAGCCCCAGCATTTT. Encoded protein: CASSEGRFSNQPQHF.

The V gene is TRBV19, the J gene TRBJ1-1, with TRBD1 matching 7 bases. Germline CDR1 LNHDA, CDR2 SQIVND (reference sequence). V was pared by 4 bases and J by 3 bases, with 8 bases of the junction left unmatched. The CDR3 runs to 15 residues. The DNA for the CDR3 is TGTGCCAGTAGTAGCTCCGCCAGGGGGTACACTGAAGCTTTCTTT. Its protein is CASSSSARGYTEAFF. Full variable domain (outside the CDR3, taken from reference TRBV19 and TRBJ1-1): DGGITQSPKYLFRKEGQNVTLSCEQNLNHDAMYWYRQDPGQGLRLIYYSQIVNDFQKGDIAEGYSVSREKKESFPLTVTSAQKNPTAFYLCASSSSARGYTEAFFGQGTRLTVV.

The chain has TRBV11-2 and TRBJ1-6; D is possibly TRBD1 (5 bases). V gave up 10 bases and J gave up 0 bases, with 22 bases separating them. This CDR3 is built from 18 residues. CDR1 SGHAT and CDR2 FQNNGV come from the germline V gene. The CDR3 sequence: CATTPRVGGSSYNSPLHF. The CDR3, as DNA: TGTGCCACTACCCCCAGGGTGGGGGGAAGCTCCTATAATTCACCCCTCCACTTT.

The V gene is TRBV25-1, the J gene TRBJ1-1; 9 bases agree with TRBD1. Germline loops: CDR1 MGHDK, CDR2 SYGVNS. J gave up 4 bases and V 10 bases, and 7 bases lay outside the gene matches. The CDR3 is 13 residues long. The CDR3 DNA is TGTGCCACCAGCGACAGGGGGACCACTGAAGCTTTCTTT. This translates into CATSDRGTTEAFF.

V is TRBV19 and J is TRBJ2-1; 8 nucleotides agree with TRBD2. With V trimmed by 5 bases and J by 4 bases, 7 bases remained unmatched. Germline-derived CDR1 and CDR2 are LNHDA and SQIVND (reference sequence). The CDR3 sequence is 15 residues long. CDR3 bases: TGTGCCAGTAGTTCAGGGGCGGGGGGTTACAATGAGCAGTTCTTC. It encodes CASSSGAGGYNEQFF.

The chain carries TRBV30 and TRBJ1-5, with 11 positions matching TRBD1. From germline, CDR1 is GTSNPN and CDR2 SVGIG (reference sequence). Trimming at V came to 2 bases and at J to 7 bases, leaving 4 bases not matched to a gene. The CDR3 is 14 residues long. This chain's CDR3 is CAWSRTGGRQPQHF. DNA of the CDR3: TGTGCCTGGAGTCGGACAGGGGGCCGCCAGCCCCAGCATTTT. Complete variable domain (other parts from reference TRBV30 and TRBJ1-5): SQTIHQWPATLVQPVGSPLSLECTVEGTSNPNLYWYRQAAGRGLQLLFYSVGIGQISSEVPQNLSASRPQDRQFILSSKKLLLSDSGFYLCAWSRTGGRQPQHFGDGTRLSIL.

The rearrangement links TRBV14 to TRBJ2-7, with D perhaps matching TRBD2 (6 bases). CDR1 SGHDN and CDR2 FVKESK come from the germline V gene. Trimming left V 4 bases short and J 6 bases short, with 13 bases between. This CDR3 contains 13 residues. In DNA form, the CDR3 reads TGTGCCAGCAGCCCGACTAGATATGGCGAGCAGTACTTC. Residues: CASSPTRYGEQYF.

The rearrangement links TRBV6-6 to TRBJ1-2; D not certain. The CDR3 length is 15 residues. The V gene's germline CDR1 is MNHNY and CDR2 SVGAGI (reference sequence). Trimming stripped 5 bases from V and 12 bases from J, with 25 bases between. For the CDR3, the DNA is TGTGCCAGCAGTCCCACATCCACCAGGTCGGGGAAGAACACCTTC. Its translation is CASSPTSTRSGKNTF.

Only one count was recorded for this clone. The CDR3 loop is CASSLSRRGGEQYF. CDR3 bases: TGTGCCAGTAGTCTGTCCAGGCGAGGAGGCGAGCAGTACTTC. The rearrangement links TRBV19 to TRBJ2-7; D perhaps matches TRBD2 (5 bases). Trimming pared 5 bases from V and 6 bases from J, leaving 17 bases between. The CDR3 is made up of 14 amino acids. Looked up from germline, CDR1 is LNHDA and CDR2 is SQIVND (reference sequence).

V and J are TRBV7-6 and TRBJ2-5, with 8 nucleotides matching TRBD1. This CDR3 has 12 residues. Germline-derived CDR1 and CDR2 are SGHVS and FNYEAQ. V trimming: 6 bases; J trimming: 13 bases; junction bases outside the gene matches: 10. The CDR3 is CASSHQQGGWYF. The CDR3 DNA reads as TGTGCCAGCAGTCACCAACAGGGGGGCTGGTACTTC.

The count of this clone is one. V is TRBV13 and J is TRBJ2-2; TRBD2 matches 9 bases. Trimming took 5 bases from V and 1 from J; bases not matched to a gene: 2. This CDR3 has 15 amino acids. Germline CDR1 reads PRHDT; CDR2 reads FYEKMQ (reference sequence). CDR3 protein: CASSAGGMNTGELFF. CDR3 nucleotides: TGTGCCAGCAGCGCGGGGGGGATGAACACCGGGGAGCTGTTTTTT.

The V call is TRBV4-2, the J call TRBJ1-6; D not certain. The V and J ends lost 0 bases and 10 bases respectively, with 4 bases between them. Germline V gene lookup returns CDR1 LGHNA and CDR2 YNFKEQ. This CDR3 region has 12 residues. CDR3 DNA sequence: TGTGCCAGCAGCCAAGACTCCTCACCCCTCCACTTT. Its protein product is CASSQDSSPLHF.

The chain joins TRBV7-9 to TRBJ1-2, with 9 nucleotides matching TRBD1. Germline CDR1 reads SEHNR; CDR2 reads FQNEAQ (reference sequence). Germline trimming cut 4 bases from V and 6 bases from J; bases unmatched to any gene: 12. The CDR3 is 16 amino acids. The CDR3 is CASSSPDRGVWDGYTF. The CDR3 nucleotides are TGTGCCAGCAGCTCCCCTGACAGGGGGGTATGGGATGGCTACACCTTC.

V usage is TRBV28 and J usage is TRBJ1-5; 7 bases agree with TRBD1. This CDR3 is 15 amino acids long. J lost 4 bases, V lost 3 bases, and 6 bases had no gene match. CDR1 is MDHEN and CDR2 is SYDVKM in the germline V gene. Here the CDR3 reads CASSLGGTENQPQHF. The CDR3, as DNA: TGTGCCAGCAGTTTGGGCGGGACAGAGAATCAGCCCCAGCATTTT.

V is TRBV18 and J is TRBJ1-2, with unresolved D. CDR1 and CDR2 (germline): KGHSH, LQKENI. V lost 3 bases, J lost 2 bases, and 4 bases lay in between. The CDR3 is 12 residues long. Written as DNA, the CDR3 is TGTGCCAGCTCACCTATAAACTATGGCTACACCTTC. This gives the protein CASSPINYGYTF.

This chain links TRBV19 with TRBJ2-3; TRBD2 is a possible D gene (5 bases). The CDR3 sequence is 12 residues long. Germline CDR1 reads LNHDA; CDR2 reads SQIVND (reference sequence). V lost 10 bases and J lost 4, with 12 bases in between. The CDR3 DNA sequence: TGTGCCACCTCGAGGGCCCCAGATACGCAGTATTTT. It is translated as CATSRAPDTQYF.

This clone was seen more than once but under ten times. The chain employs TRBV5-5 and TRBJ1-4; the D gene is possibly TRBD1 (5 bases). CDR1 SGHKS and CDR2 YYEKEE come from the germline V gene (reference sequence). The CDR3 has 15 amino acids. The germline V and J ends were trimmed by 0 bases and 0 bases, with 6 bases remaining between them. The CDR3 DNA follows: TGTGCCAGCAGCTTGGGACAGACAACTAATGAAAAACTGTTTTTT. Translation gives CASSLGQTTNEKLFF.

The chain recombines TRBV7-6 with TRBJ1-2; the D is unclear. The germline V gene has CDR1 SGHVS and CDR2 FNYEAQ. The V gene lost 5 bases and the J gene lost 5 bases, with 12 bases spanning the gap. The CDR3 runs to 13 residues. The CDR3 sequence: CASSPDGVYGYTF. The CDR3 DNA reads TGTGCCAGCAGCCCCGACGGAGTGTATGGCTACACCTTC.

CDR3 in amino acids: CASSFAPWDRRFYEQYF. CDR3 nucleotide sequence: TGTGCCAGCAGCTTTGCTCCATGGGACAGGCGGTTCTACGAGCAGTACTTC. This chain links TRBV7-8 with TRBJ2-7, with TRBD1 identical over 8 bases. The CDR3 is 17 residues long. Trimming cost V 3 bases and J 3 bases; bases outside gene matches: 13. CDR1 is SGHVS and CDR2 is FQNEAQ in the germline V gene. Drawing the rest from reference TRBV7-8 and TRBJ2-7, the complete variable domain is GAGVSQSPRYKVAKRGQDVALRCDPISGHVSLFWYQQALGQGPEFLTYFQNEAQLDKSGLPSDRFFAERPEGSVSTLKIQRTQQEDSAVYLCASSFAPWDRRFYEQYFGPGTRLTVT.

The rearrangement links TRBV29-1 to TRBJ1-2; the match to TRBD1 covers 8 bases. This CDR3 is 11 amino acids long. J was trimmed by 5 bases and V by 7 bases; bases with no gene match: 3. The germline CDR1 and CDR2 sequences are SQVTM and ANQGSEA. CDR3 sequence (DNA): TGCAGCGCCCGACAGGGGTATGGCTACACCTTC. Its translation is CSARQGYGYTF.

The chain employs TRBV7-6 and TRBJ2-2; 11 positions agree with TRBD1. V gave up 5 bases and J gave up 6 bases; unmatched junction bases: 11. The germline CDR1 and CDR2 sequences are SGHVS and FNYEAQ. The CDR3 covers 17 residues. This chain's CDR3 is CASSPRDRGFSAGELFF. As DNA, the CDR3 is TGTGCCAGCAGCCCACGGGACAGGGGGTTTTCGGCCGGGGAGCTGTTTTTT.

This sequence joins TRBV27 and TRBJ2-4, with 9 bases that match TRBD1. The CDR3 is made up of 15 amino acids. Per germline, CDR1 MNHEY and CDR2 SMNVEV (reference sequence). J lost 8 bases, V lost 10 bases, and 15 bases had no gene match. The chain's CDR3 is CANRYPHRGRYIQYF. The CDR3, as DNA: TGTGCCAACCGGTACCCGCACAGGGGGCGTTACATTCAGTACTTC.

A note on this clone: One junction end disagrees with the germline gene, perhaps due to a read error. The chain has TRBV9 and TRBJ2-1, with D possibly matching TRBD2 (6 bases). CDR1 is SGDLS and CDR2 is YYNGEE in the germline V gene. The CDR3 is 15 residues long. CDR3 bases: TGTGCCAGCAGCCCCCGGGACTGGGTCTACAATGGGCAGTTCTTC. It is translated as CASSPRDWVYNGQFF. The whole variable domain, remainder taken from reference TRBV9 and TRBJ2-1, is DSGVTQTPKHLITATGQRVTLRCSPRSGDLSVYWYQQSLDQGLQFLIQYYNGEERAKGNILERFSAQQFPDLHSELNLSSLELGDSALYFCASSPRDWVYNGQFFGPGTRLTVL.